This TCR beta chain was profiled in a study of T cell repertoires in cytomegalovirus infection. Study background: Public TCR beta signature analysis indicated the presence of both CMV infection and matching HLA type. Overall study results and limits: CMV-specific HLA-C-restricted TCR beta clonotypes dominated the ex vivo response. Cumulative public TCR beta family frequency identified CMV carriers with the relevant HLA.

TCRdb independently ran MiXCR on the reads; one entry per CDR3 protein. The sample lists about 280,000 distinct CDR3 sequences, about 20% occurring once. Note on this clonotype: What it binds is not known.

CDR3 size: 13 residues. Germline trimming cut 8 bases from V and 6 bases from J; bases unmatched to any gene: 3. Germline values: CDR1 MNHEY, CDR2 SMNVEV (reference sequence). The source is a human donor in good health (CMV status not recorded). Some clones in this sample may be carry-over from other donors' samples. This chain joins TRBV27 and TRBJ2-2, with TRBD2 matching 10 bases. This material consisted of cultured PBMCs, taken from culture after CMV antigen stimulation. DNA for the CDR3: TGTGCCAGCGGGCTAGCGGGAGCCGGGGAGCTGTTTTTT. As protein: CASGLAGAGELFF.